The clone carrying this T cell receptor (beta chain) was observed once. What it recognizes is unknown. The ends were cut back, 3 bases at V and 8 bases at J, with 8 bases in the middle. CDR3 length: 12 amino acids. Treatment: some 19 received Ad26.COV2.S at low or high dose, single or two shots; roughly 5 received placebo; per-sample allocation not given. Repertoires come from day 63 after the first vaccine or placebo injection. What was given as vaccine was an Ad26 vector encoding Wuhan-strain SARS-CoV-2 spike. The data stem from a study of Ad26.COV2.S vaccination and SARS-CoV-2 variants. Study-level points and caveats: The TCR-based breadth and depth measures might underestimate overall T cell responses. Among vaccine recipients, spike-specific TCR breadth exceeded that of placebo recipients.

The assay was immunoSEQ multiplex PCR, and TCRdb's table has in-frame clones only and misses some. The data contain about 480,000 clones, around 88% of them seen just once; the ten biggest clones take up roughly 13%. The chain recombines TRBV12-3 or TRBV12-4 with TRBJ2-1; D is possibly TRBD1 (5 bases). The TCR comes from a person aged 18-60 years who received the Ad26.COV2.S COVID-19 vaccine or a placebo. Sequenced material: peripheral blood, taken in a trial of Ad26.COV2.S vaccine versus placebo. CDR3 coding DNA: TGTGCCAGCAGTTTGGGGCTATATGAGCAGTTCTTC. It is translated as CASSLGLYEQFF.